These 3 T cell receptor beta chains share one sample of origin, sequenced in a study of shared clonotypes between healthy human individuals. The assay was immunoSEQ multiplex PCR, and TCRdb's table has in-frame clones only and misses some. Of 150,000 to 200,000 clones listed, approximately 61% are singletons. The sample taken for sequencing was memory CD4+ T cells sorted from blood. Subset noted: CD45RA-negative fraction. The receptors were sampled from a man younger than 45 in good health.

The rearrangement joins TRBV18 to TRBJ2-2; 7 bases line up with TRBD1. CDR3 length: 18 residues. V lost 3 bases, J lost 5 bases, and 15 bases stayed unmatched. In germline, CDR1 is KGHSH, CDR2 LQKENI. The CDR3 nucleotides are TGTGCCAGCTCACCGAGACGAATAGACAGGGAAGGGACCGGGGAGCTGTTTTTT. It is translated as CASSPRRIDREGTGELFF. Full variable domain (remainder filled in from reference TRBV18 and TRBJ2-2): NAGVMQNPRHLVRRRGQEARLRCSPMKGHSHVYWYRQLPEEGLKFMVYLQKENIIDESGMPKERFSAEFPKEGPSILRIQQVVRGDSAAYFCASSPRRIDREGTGELFFGEGSRLTVL.

V gene TRBV7-2 combines with J gene TRBJ2-7, with D possibly being TRBD2 (5 bases). The CDR3 is 15 amino acids. The V gene lost 4 bases and the J gene lost 3 bases, with 16 bases spanning the gap. Germline V lookup: CDR1 SGHTA, CDR2 FQGNSA. The CDR3 DNA reads as TGTGCCAGCAGCTCCCAACCGGGAACCATCTACGAGCAGTACTTC. Translation gives CASSSQPGTIYEQYF.

The genes are TRBV28 and TRBJ1-5, with D perhaps TRBD1 (6 bases). Trimming pared 2 bases from V and 7 bases from J, leaving 21 bases between. From germline, CDR1 is MDHEN and CDR2 SYDVKM. There are 17 residues in the CDR3. CDR3 sequence reads: CASSLPPGQGRGQPQHF. CDR3 nucleotides: TGTGCCAGCAGTTTACCTCCCGGGCAGGGGAGAGGCCAGCCCCAGCATTTT. Based on the CDR3 plus reference TRBV28 and TRBJ1-5, the full variable domain is DVKVTQSSRYLVKRTGEKVFLECVQDMDHENMFWYRQDPGLGLRLIYFSYDVKMKEKGDIPEGYSVSREKKERFSLILESASTNQTSMYLCASSLPPGQGRGQPQHFGDGTRLSIL.